This T cell receptor beta chain was sequenced for a study of graft-versus-host responses after intestinal transplantation. For the study at large: The study gave all recipients anti-thymocyte globulin induction, then tacrolimus and steroids for about 3 years.

V gave up 2 bases and J gave up 5 bases; unmatched junction bases: 7. CDR1 and CDR2 from the germline V gene are SGHNT and YYREEE (reference sequence). This CDR3 has 15 residues. Study-wide points: The authors found GvH clones in recipient marrow, some appearing first in ileum or blood. There was an association between peak levels of circulating GvH clones and early post-transplant HvG declines.

Method: immunoSEQ multiplex PCR; TCRdb's copy keeps in-frame clones and lacks some. The profile shows just under 90,000 clones, roughly four fifths of them singletons. On this clone: Antigen: not known.

The source is a human donor who received an intestinal transplant. This rearrangement joins TRBV5-4 to TRBJ2-5; 9 bases agree with TRBD2. The source material was unstimulated CD8+ T cells sorted from spleen or lymph node cells, sampled before intestinal transplant. CDR3 in DNA: TGTGCCAGCAGCTTTGGACTAGCGAGGTGGGAGACCCAGTACTTC. Its protein product is CASSFGLARWETQYF.